Listed below are T cell receptor beta chains from one sample, sequenced in a study of T cell clones after liver transplantation. For these receptors, no antigen is known. Profiled with immunoSEQ multiplex PCR; TCRdb holds only in-frame clones, not every one. This table has fewer than 650 clones, over 35% appearing once. Sequenced input: CD8+ T cells from cultured PBMCs. The receptors here all came from a human patient who received a liver transplant. Some T cells may have come from the graft donor. Both conserved end residues are part of each CDR3. A D gene is named only where the DNA matches it firmly. Clone size is not always given. Where it is, it says once, few, many or a class for expanded clones.

size | D | J | V | CDR3 | DNA
NA | NA | TRBJ1-2 | TRBV1 | CTSSNAVRKTYGYTF | TGCACCAGCAGCAATGCTGTGCGAAAGACCTATGGCTACACCTTC
NA | NA | TRBJ2-7 | TRBV2 | CASSIPVDEQYF | TGTGCCAGCAGTATACCCGTCGACGAGCAGTACTTC
large | TRBD2 | TRBJ2-5 | TRBV5-1 | CASSPSGGPQETQYF | TGCGCCAGCAGCCCGAGCGGGGGGCCCCAAGAGACCCAGTACTTC
NA | TRBD2 | TRBJ2-5 | TRBV7-6 | CASSASGGRGTQYF | TGTGCCAGCAGCGCTAGCGGGGGAAGAGGGACCCAGTACTTC
NA | TRBD2 | TRBJ2-3 | TRBV7-9 | CASSPRGGRDADTQYF | TGTGCCAGCAGCCCTCGGGGCGGGAGGGACGCAGATACGCAGTATTTT
once | TRBD1 | TRBJ2-7 | TRBV27 | CASSPGTGRTYEQYF | TGTGCCAGCAGTCCCGGGACAGGGAGAACCTACGAGCAGTACTTC
NA | NA | TRBJ2-6 | TRBV13 | CASRNQQLVQSRANVLTF | TGTGCCAGCAGGAATCAACAGCTAGTACAAAGTCGGGCCAACGTCCTGACTTTC
NA | NA | TRBJ2-7 | TRBV7-3 | CASSLSGAGHEQYF | TGTGCCAGCAGCTTAAGTGGGGCAGGGCACGAGCAGTACTTC
NA | TRBD1 | TRBJ2-1 | TRBV11-3 | CASSLGAGGNEQFF | TGTGCCAGCAGCTTAGGGGCAGGGGGCAATGAGCAGTTCTTC
NA | TRBD1 | TRBJ2-7 | TRBV5-5 | CASSQGWDRPYEQYF | TGCGCCAGCAGCCAAGGTTGGGACAGACCCTACGAGCAGTACTTC
few | TRBD2 | TRBJ2-1 | TRBV27 | CASSTRTSGRSYNEQFF | TGTGCCAGCAGTACCCGGACTAGCGGGAGGTCCTACAATGAGCAGTTCTTC
NA | TRBD2 | TRBJ2-7 | TRBV5-4 | CASSPPSGSYEQYF | TGTGCCAGCAGCCCGCCTAGCGGATCCTACGAGCAGTACTTC
NA | NA | TRBJ2-7 | TRBV27 | CASRGGTHYEQYF | TGTGCCAGCAGAGGGGGGACTCACTACGAGCAGTACTTC
NA | NA | TRBJ2-3 | TRBV5-8 | CASSLTAGTDTQYF | TGTGCCAGCAGTTTGACAGCCGGCACAGATACGCAGTATTTT